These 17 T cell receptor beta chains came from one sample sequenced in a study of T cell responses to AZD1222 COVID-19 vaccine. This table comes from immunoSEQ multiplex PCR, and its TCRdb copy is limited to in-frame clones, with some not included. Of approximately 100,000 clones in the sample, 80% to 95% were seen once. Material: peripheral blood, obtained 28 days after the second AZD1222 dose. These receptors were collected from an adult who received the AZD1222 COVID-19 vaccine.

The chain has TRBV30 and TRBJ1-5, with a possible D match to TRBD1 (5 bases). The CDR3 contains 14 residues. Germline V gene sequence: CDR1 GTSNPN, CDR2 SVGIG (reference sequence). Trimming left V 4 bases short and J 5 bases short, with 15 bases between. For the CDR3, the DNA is TGTGCCTGGACTTTGGTGGGGGAATATCAGCCCCAGCATTTT. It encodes CAWTLVGEYQPQHF.

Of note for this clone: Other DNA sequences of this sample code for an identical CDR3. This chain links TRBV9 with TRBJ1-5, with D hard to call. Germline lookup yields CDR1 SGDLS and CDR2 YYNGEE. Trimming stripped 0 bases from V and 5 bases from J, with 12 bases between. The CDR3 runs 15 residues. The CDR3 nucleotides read TGTGCCAGCAGCGTAGAACCGGGTCGAGATCAGCCCCAGCATTTT. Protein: CASSVEPGRDQPQHF.

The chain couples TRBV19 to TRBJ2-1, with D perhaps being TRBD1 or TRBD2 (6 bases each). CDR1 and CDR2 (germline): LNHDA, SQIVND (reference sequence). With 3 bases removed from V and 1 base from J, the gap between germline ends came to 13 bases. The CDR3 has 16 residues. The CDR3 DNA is TGTGCCAGTAGTATTGGGTGGGGGGCGTCCTACAATGAGCAGTTCTTC. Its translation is CASSIGWGASYNEQFF. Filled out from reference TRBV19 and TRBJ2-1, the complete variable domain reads DGGITQSPKYLFRKEGQNVTLSCEQNLNHDAMYWYRQDPGQGLRLIYYSQIVNDFQKGDIAEGYSVSREKKESFPLTVTSAQKNPTAFYLCASSIGWGASYNEQFFGPGTRLTVL.

The CDR3 here is CAISPRGTGGGNTIYF. The CDR3 DNA reads TGTGCCATCAGCCCGCGGGGGACAGGGGGCGGAAACACCATATATTTT. The chain recombines TRBV10-3 with TRBJ1-3; 12 positions agree with TRBD1. Trimming at V came to 6 bases and at J to 4 bases, leaving 7 bases not matched to a gene. There are 16 residues in the CDR3. The V gene's germline CDR1 is ENHRY and CDR2 SYGVKD.

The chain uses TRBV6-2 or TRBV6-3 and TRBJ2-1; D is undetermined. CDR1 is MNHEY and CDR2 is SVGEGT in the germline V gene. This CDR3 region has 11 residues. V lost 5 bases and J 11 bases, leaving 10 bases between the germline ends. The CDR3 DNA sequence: TGTGCCAGCAGTAAAAGCCTTCAGCAGTTCTTC. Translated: CASSKSLQQFF.

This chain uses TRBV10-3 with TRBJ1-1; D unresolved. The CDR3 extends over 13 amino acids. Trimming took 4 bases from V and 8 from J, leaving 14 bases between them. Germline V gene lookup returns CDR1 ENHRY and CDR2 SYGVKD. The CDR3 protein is CAISASSGPEAFF. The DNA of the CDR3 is TGTGCCATCAGTGCGTCGTCAGGACCAGAAGCTTTCTTT.

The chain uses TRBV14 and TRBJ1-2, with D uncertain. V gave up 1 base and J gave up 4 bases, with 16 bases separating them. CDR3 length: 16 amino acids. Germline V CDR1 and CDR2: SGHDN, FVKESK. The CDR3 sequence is CASSQGRWANIYGYTF. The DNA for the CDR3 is TGTGCCAGCAGCCAAGGCCGGTGGGCGAACATCTATGGCTACACCTTC.

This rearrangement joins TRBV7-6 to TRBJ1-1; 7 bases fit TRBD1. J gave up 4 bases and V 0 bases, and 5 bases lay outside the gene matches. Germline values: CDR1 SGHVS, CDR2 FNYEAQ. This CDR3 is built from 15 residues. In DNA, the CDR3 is TGTGCCAGCAGCTTAGCAGGGGGCTTGGGCACTGAAGCTTTCTTT. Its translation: CASSLAGGLGTEAFF.

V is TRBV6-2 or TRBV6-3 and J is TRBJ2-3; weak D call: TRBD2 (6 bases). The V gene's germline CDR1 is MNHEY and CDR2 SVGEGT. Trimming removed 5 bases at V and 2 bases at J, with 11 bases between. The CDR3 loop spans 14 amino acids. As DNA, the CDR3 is TGTGCCAGCAGTAGGGACTCGATCACAGATACGCAGTATTTT. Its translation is CASSRDSITDTQYF.

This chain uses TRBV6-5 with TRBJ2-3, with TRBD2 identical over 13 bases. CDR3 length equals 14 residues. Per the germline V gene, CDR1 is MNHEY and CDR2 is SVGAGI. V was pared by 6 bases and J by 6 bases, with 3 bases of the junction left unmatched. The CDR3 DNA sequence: TGTGCCAGCAGAGAGACTAGCGGGGGGGATACGCAGTATTTT. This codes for CASRETSGGDTQYF.

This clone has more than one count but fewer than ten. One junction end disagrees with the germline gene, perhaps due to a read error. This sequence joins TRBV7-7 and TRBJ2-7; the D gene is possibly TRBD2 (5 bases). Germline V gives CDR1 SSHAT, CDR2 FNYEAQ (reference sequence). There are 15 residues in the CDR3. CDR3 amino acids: CASSLARVESYEQYF. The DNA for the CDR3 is TGTGCTAGCAGCTTAGCGCGGGTGGAGTCCTACGAGCAGTACTTC.

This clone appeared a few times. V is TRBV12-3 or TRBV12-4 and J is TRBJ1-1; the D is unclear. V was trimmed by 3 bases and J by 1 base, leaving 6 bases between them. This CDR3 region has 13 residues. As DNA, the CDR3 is TGTGCCAGCAGTTTTCTTCAGAACACTGAAGCTTTCTTT. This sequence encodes CASSFLQNTEAFF.

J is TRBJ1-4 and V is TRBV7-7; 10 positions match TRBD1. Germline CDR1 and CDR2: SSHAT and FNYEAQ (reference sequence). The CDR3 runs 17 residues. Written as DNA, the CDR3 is TGTGCTAGCGGCCGTCGGGGACAGGGGATTTTTGAGGAAAAACTGTTTTTT. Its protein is CASGRRGQGIFEEKLFF.

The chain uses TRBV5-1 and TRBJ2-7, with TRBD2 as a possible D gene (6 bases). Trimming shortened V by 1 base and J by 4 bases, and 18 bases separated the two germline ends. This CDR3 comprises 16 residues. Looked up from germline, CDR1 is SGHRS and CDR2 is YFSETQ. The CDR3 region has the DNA TGCGCCAGCAGCTTGTTTTACCAATCGGGGGTGTACGAGCAGTACTTC. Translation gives CASSLFYQSGVYEQYF.

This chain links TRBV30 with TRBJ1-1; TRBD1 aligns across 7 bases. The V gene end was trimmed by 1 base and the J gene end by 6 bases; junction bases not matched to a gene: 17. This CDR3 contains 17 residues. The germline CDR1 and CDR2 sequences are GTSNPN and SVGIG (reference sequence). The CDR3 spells CAWSDNPGQRARAEAFF. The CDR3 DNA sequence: TGTGCCTGGAGTGACAATCCGGGACAGCGTGCTCGGGCTGAAGCTTTCTTT. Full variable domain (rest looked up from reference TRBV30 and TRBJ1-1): SQTIHQWPATLVQPVGSPLSLECTVEGTSNPNLYWYRQAAGRGLQLLFYSVGIGQISSEVPQNLSASRPQDRQFILSSKKLLLSDSGFYLCAWSDNPGQRARAEAFFGQGTRLTVV.

CDR3 in amino acids: CASSVGEGSEAFF. For the CDR3, the DNA is TGTGCCAGCAGCGTAGGAGAGGGATCTGAAGCTTTCTTT. This rearrangement joins TRBV9 to TRBJ1-1; D remains unclear. Germline V gives CDR1 SGDLS, CDR2 YYNGEE. The CDR3 covers 13 residues. V lost 0 bases and J lost 6, with 9 bases in between.

CDR3 sequence (DNA): TGTGCCAGCAGACCAGAGTGGGTGGCCAGCCATGGCTACACCTTC. This sequence encodes CASRPEWVASHGYTF. V is TRBV27 and J is TRBJ1-2, with D uncertain. Germline lookup yields CDR1 MNHEY and CDR2 SMNVEV (reference sequence). The CDR3 is made up of 15 amino acids. Trimming took 6 bases from V and 6 from J, leaving 20 bases between them.